This is a list of T cell receptor beta chains from one sample in a study of shared clonotypes between healthy human individuals. Repertoires were generated with immunoSEQ multiplex PCR, while TCRdb's copy carries only in-frame clones and drops some. The sample consists of 2 million to 2.5 million clones, about 94% of them appearing once. The material sequenced was naive CD4+ T cells sorted from blood. The receptor set was obtained from a young man in good health. CDR3s include the opening cysteine and the closing phenylalanine or tryptophan. Each record gives: D gene, V gene, J gene, clone size, CDR3 length, CDR3 protein, CDR3 DNA. A D gene is named only where the DNA matches it firmly. Clone size appears in some rows only: once, few, many, or a class for an expanded clone.

D: TRBD1
V: TRBV27
J: TRBJ2-7
size: .
length: 16
CDR3: CASFGGTGGNSYEQYF
DNA: TGTGCCAGCTTTGGGGGGACAGGGGGCAACTCCTACGAGCAGTACTTC

D: .
V: TRBV5-1
J: TRBJ2-7
size: .
length: 13
CDR3: CASSLAEGYEQYF
DNA: TGCGCCAGCAGCTTGGCCGAGGGATACGAGCAGTACTTC

D: .
V: TRBV30
J: TRBJ2-7
size: .
length: 14
CDR3: CAWSTRGHYYEQYF
DNA: TGTGCCTGGAGTACCAGGGGCCACTACTACGAGCAGTACTTC

D: .
V: TRBV5-1
J: TRBJ2-3
size: .
length: 14
CDR3: CASALSTSTDTQYF
DNA: TGCGCCAGCGCCCTCTCAACGTCCACAGATACGCAGTATTTT

D: .
V: TRBV2
J: TRBJ2-2
size: .
length: 13
CDR3: CASTGEVSGELFF
DNA: TGTGCCAGCACCGGGGAGGTCAGCGGGGAGCTGTTTTTT

D: .
V: TRBV5-1
J: TRBJ2-7
size: .
length: 15
CDR3: CASSLAAGSLGEQYF
DNA: TGCGCCAGCAGCTTGGCGGCGGGGTCCCTGGGGGAGCAGTACTTC

D: TRBD2
V: TRBV7-8
J: TRBJ2-3
size: .
length: 14
CDR3: CASSFLAATDTQYF
DNA: TGTGCCAGCAGCTTCCTAGCGGCCACAGATACGCAGTATTTT

D: .
V: TRBV5-7
J: TRBJ1-1
size: once
length: 19
CDR3: CASRMNWPVQGKRDTEAFF
DNA: TGTGCCAGCAGAATGAACTGGCCGGTTCAGGGGAAAAGGGACACTGAAGCTTTCTTT

D: .
V: TRBV9
J: TRBJ1-1
size: .
length: 14
CDR3: CASSVGGSNTEAFF
DNA: TGTGCCAGCAGCGTAGGGGGATCGAACACTGAAGCTTTCTTT

D: TRBD2
V: TRBV7-2
J: TRBJ2-1
size: once
length: 16
CDR3: CASRRRLAGTYNEQFF
DNA: TGTGCCAGCCGGAGGAGACTAGCGGGAACCTACAATGAGCAGTTCTTC

D: TRBD1
V: TRBV15
J: TRBJ1-5
size: .
length: 18
CDR3: CATSNVGQLGGPNQPQHF
DNA: TGTGCCACCAGCAACGTGGGACAGCTAGGCGGACCCAATCAGCCCCAGCATTTT

D: .
V: TRBV19
J: TRBJ1-1
size: .
length: 13
CDR3: CASSNRYGTEAFF
DNA: TGTGCCAGTAGTAATAGGTACGGAACTGAAGCTTTCTTT

D: .
V: TRBV30
J: TRBJ1-2
size: .
length: 14
CDR3: CAWSVQGVRYGYTF
DNA: TGTGCCTGGAGTGTACAAGGGGTTAGGTATGGCTACACCTTC

D: TRBD2
V: TRBV10-2
J: TRBJ2-7
size: .
length: 14
CDR3: CASTSSGQSYEQYF
DNA: TGCGCCAGTACCTCTAGCGGTCAATCCTACGAGCAGTACTTC

D: .
V: TRBV5-1
J: TRBJ1-2
size: .
length: 15
CDR3: CASSLLGASNYGYTF
DNA: TGCGCCAGCAGCTTGTTAGGGGCGTCTAACTATGGCTACACCTTC

D: TRBD1
V: TRBV29-1
J: TRBJ1-4
size: .
length: 13
CDR3: CSVPGRGREKLFF
DNA: TGCAGCGTTCCGGGCAGGGGGAGAGAAAAACTGTTTTTT